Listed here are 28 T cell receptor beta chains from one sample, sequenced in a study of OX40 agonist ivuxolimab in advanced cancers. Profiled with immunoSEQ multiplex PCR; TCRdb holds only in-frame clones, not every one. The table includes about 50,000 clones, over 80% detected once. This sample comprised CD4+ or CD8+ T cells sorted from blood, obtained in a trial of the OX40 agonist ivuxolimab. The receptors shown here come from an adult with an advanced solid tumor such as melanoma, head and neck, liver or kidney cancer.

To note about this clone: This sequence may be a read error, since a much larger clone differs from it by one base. The CDR3: CASSVMIDRVADTQYF. The CDR3 bases are TGTGCCAGCAGCGTTATGATCGACAGGGTCGCAGATACGCAGTATTTT. The rearrangement uses TRBV9 and TRBJ2-3, with 7 bases that match TRBD1. The CDR3 totals 16 residues. Trimming removed 2 bases from V and 4 bases from J; junction bases left unmatched: 10. The germline V gene has CDR1 SGDLS and CDR2 YYNGEE.

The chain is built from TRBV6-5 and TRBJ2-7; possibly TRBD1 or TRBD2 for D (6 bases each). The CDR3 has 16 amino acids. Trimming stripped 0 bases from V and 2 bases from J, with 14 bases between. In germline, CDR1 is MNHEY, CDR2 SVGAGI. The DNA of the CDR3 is TGTGCCAGCAGTTACTCAGCGGGCAGGGGAACCTACGAGCAGTACTTC. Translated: CASSYSAGRGTYEQYF.

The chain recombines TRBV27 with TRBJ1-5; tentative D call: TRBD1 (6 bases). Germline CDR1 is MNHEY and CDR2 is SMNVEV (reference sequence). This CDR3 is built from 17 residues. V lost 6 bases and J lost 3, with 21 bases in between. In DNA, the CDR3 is TGTGCCAGCAGCAATACAGGGATTGGGGGTCCCAATCAGCCCCAGCATTTT. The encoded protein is CASSNTGIGGPNQPQHF.

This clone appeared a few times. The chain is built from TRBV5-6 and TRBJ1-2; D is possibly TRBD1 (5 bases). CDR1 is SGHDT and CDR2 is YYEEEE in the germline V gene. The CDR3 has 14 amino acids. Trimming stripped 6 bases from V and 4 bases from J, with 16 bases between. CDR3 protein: CASIAGGGIYGYTF. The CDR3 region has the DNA TGTGCCAGCATCGCGGGGGGAGGGATCTATGGCTACACCTTC.

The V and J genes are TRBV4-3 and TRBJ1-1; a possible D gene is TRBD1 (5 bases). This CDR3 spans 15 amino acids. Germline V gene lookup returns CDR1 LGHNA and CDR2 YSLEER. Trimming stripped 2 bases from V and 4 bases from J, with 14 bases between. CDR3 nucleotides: TGCGCCAGCAGCCAATCAAGGGACGCGATCACTGAAGCTTTCTTT. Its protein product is CASSQSRDAITEAFF.

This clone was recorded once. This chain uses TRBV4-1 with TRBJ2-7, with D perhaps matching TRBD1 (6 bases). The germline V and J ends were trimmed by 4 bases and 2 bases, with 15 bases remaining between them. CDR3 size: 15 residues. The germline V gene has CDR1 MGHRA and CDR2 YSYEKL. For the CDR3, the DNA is TGCGCCAGCAGCCTAGTCCGGGACACTACCTACGAGCAGTACTTC. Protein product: CASSLVRDTTYEQYF.

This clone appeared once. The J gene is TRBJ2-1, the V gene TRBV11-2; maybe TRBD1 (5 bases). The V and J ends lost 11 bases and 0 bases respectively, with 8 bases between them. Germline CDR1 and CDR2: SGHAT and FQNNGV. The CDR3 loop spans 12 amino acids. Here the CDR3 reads CASDSSYNEQFF. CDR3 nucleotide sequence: TGTGCCTCCGACAGCTCCTACAATGAGCAGTTCTTC.

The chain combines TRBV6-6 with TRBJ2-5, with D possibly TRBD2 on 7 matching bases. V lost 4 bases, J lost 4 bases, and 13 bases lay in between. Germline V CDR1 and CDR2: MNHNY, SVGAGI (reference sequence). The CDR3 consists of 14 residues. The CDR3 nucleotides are TGTGCCAGCAGTTGGAGGGGGGAGGGAGAGACCCAGTACTTC. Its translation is CASSWRGEGETQYF.

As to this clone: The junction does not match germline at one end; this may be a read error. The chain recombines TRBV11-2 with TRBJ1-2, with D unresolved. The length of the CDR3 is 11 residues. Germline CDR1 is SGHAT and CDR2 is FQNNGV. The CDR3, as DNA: TGTGCCAGCAGCTTAGATCTGCGCCTCCAGTTC. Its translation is CASSLDLRLQF.

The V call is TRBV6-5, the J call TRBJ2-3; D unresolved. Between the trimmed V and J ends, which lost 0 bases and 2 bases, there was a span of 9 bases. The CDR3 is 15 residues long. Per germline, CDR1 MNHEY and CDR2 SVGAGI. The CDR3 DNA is TGTGCCAGCAGTTACTCGACGGAGTACACAGATACGCAGTATTTT. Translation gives CASSYSTEYTDTQYF.

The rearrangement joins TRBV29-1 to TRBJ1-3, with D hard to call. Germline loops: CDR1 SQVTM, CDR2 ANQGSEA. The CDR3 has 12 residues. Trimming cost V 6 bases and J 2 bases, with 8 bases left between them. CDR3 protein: CSVGVPGNTIYF. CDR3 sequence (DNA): TGCAGCGTCGGAGTCCCTGGAAACACCATATATTTT.

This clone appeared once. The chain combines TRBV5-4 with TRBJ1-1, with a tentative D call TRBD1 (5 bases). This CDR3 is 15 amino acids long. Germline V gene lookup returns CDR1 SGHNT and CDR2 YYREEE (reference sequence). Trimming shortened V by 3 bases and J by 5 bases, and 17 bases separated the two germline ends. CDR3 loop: CASSSRGRGDTEAFF. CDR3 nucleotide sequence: TGTGCCAGCAGCTCCCGGGGAAGAGGGGATACTGAAGCTTTCTTT.

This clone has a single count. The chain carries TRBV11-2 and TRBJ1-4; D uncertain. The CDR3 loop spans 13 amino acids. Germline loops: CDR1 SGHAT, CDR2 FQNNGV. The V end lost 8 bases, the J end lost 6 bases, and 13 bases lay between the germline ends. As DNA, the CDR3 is TGTGCCAGCTCGGTGACGCCGGATGAAAAACTGTTTTTT. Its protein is CASSVTPDEKLFF.

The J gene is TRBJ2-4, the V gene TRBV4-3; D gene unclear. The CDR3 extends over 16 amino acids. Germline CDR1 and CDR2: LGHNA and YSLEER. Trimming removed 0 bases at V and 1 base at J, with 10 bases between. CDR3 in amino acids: CASSQDSTRAKNIQYF. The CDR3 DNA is TGCGCCAGCAGCCAAGATTCGACCCGTGCCAAAAACATTCAGTACTTC.

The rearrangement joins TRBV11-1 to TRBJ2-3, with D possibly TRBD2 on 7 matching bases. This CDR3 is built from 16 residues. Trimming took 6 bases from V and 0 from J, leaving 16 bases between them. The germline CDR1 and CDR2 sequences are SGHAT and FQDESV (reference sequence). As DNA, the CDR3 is TGTGCCAGCAGACCAGGGGAGCGGGATAGCACAGATACGCAGTATTTT. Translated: CASRPGERDSTDTQYF.

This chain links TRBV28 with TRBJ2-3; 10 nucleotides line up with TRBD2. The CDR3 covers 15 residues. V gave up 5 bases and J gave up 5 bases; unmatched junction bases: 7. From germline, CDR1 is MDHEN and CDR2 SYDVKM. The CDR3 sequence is CASSTQEREGDTQYF. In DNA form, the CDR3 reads TGTGCCAGCAGTACCCAGGAGCGGGAGGGAGATACGCAGTATTTT.

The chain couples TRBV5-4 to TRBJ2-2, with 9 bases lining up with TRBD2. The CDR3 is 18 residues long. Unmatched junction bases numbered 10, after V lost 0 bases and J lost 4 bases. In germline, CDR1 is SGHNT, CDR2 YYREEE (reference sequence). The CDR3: CASSLAVLAGVGTGELFF. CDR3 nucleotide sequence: TGTGCCAGCAGCTTGGCCGTGTTAGCGGGAGTGGGCACCGGGGAGCTGTTTTTT.

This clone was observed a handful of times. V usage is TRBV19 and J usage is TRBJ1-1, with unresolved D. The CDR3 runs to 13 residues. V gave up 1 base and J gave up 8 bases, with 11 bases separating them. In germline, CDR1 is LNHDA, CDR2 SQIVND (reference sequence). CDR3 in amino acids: CASSIGWMVEAFF. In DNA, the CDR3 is TGTGCCAGTAGTATAGGTTGGATGGTGGAAGCTTTCTTT. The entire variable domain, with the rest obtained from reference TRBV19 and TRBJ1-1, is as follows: DGGITQSPKYLFRKEGQNVTLSCEQNLNHDAMYWYRQDPGQGLRLIYYSQIVNDFQKGDIAEGYSVSREKKESFPLTVTSAQKNPTAFYLCASSIGWMVEAFFGQGTRLTVV.

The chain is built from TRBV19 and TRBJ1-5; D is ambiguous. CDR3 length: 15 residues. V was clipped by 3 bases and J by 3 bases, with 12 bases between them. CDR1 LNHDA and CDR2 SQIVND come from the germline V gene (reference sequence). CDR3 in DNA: TGTGCCAGTAGTATTGCACAAGCCATCAATCAGCCCCAGCATTTT. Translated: CASSIAQAINQPQHF.

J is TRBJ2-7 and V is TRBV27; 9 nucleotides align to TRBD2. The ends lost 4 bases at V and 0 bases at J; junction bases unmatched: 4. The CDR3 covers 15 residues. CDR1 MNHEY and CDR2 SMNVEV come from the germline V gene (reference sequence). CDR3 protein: CASSYGLASSYEQYF. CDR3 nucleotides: TGTGCCAGCAGTTATGGACTAGCGAGCTCCTACGAGCAGTACTTC.

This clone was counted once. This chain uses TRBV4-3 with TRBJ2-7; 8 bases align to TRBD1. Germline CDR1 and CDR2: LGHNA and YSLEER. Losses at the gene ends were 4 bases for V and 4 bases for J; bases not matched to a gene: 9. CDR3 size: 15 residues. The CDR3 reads CASSPTTGVGYEQYF. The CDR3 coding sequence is TGCGCCAGCAGCCCTACGACAGGGGTGGGTTACGAGCAGTACTTC.

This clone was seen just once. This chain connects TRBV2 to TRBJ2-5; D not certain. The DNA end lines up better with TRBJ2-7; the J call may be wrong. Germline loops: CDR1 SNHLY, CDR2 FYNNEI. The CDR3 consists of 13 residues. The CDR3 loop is CASSGAETYEQYF. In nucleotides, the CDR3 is TGTGCCAGCAGTGGGGCAGAAACCTACGAGCAGTACTTC.

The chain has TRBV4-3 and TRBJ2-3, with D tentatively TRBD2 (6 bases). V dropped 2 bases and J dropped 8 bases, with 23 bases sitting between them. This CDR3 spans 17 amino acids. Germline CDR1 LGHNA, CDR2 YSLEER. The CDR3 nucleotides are TGCGCCAGCAGCCAACTGCTAGGAGGGGAAACCCCCGGTACGCAGTATTTT. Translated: CASSQLLGGETPGTQYF.

The CDR3 protein is CASSPSLADDSYEQYF. The CDR3 region has the DNA TGTGCCAGCTCACCGTCACTAGCGGATGACTCCTACGAGCAGTACTTC. J is TRBJ2-7 and V is TRBV18, with TRBD2 matching 8 bases. Germline loops: CDR1 KGHSH, CDR2 LQKENI. The length of the CDR3 is 16 residues. Trimming removed 3 bases from V and 0 bases from J; junction bases left unmatched: 7.

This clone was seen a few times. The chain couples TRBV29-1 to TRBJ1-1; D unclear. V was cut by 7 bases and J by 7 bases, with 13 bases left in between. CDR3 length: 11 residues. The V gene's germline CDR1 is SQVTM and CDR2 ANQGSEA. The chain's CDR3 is CSAELYNEAFF. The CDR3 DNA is TGCAGCGCCGAGCTTTACAATGAAGCTTTCTTT.

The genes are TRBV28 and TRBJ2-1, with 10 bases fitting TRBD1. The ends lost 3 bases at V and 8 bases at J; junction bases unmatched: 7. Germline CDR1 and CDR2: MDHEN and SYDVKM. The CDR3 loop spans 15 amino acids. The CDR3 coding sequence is TGTGCCAGCAGTTTGTGGGGGACAGGGGTTGATGAGCAGTTCTTC. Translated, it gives CASSLWGTGVDEQFF.

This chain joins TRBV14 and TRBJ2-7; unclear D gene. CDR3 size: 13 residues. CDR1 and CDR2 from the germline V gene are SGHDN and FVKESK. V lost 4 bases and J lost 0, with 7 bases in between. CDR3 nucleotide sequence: TGTGCCAGCAGCCCCTTGGCCTCCTACGAGCAGTACTTC. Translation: CASSPLASYEQYF.

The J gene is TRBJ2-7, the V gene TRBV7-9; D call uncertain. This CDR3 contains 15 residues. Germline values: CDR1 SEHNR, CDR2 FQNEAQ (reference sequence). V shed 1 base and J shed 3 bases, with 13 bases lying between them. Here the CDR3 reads CASSLGHLLSYEQYF. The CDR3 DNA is TGTGCCAGCAGCTTAGGGCATCTATTAAGCTACGAGCAGTACTTC.